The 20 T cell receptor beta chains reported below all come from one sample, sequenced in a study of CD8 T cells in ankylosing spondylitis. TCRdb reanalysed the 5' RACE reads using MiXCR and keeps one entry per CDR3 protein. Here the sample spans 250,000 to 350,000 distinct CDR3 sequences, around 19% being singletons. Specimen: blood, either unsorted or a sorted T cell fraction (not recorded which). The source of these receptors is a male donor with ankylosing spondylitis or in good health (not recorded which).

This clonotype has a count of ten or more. DNA for the CDR3: TGTGCCAGCAGTTTCCCGGGGTCTGGCTACACCTTC. It yields the protein CASSFPGSGYTF. The rearrangement links TRBV12-3 or TRBV12-4 to TRBJ1-2; no clear D. CDR3 length: 12 residues. Trimming left V 3 bases short and J 7 bases short, with 9 bases between.

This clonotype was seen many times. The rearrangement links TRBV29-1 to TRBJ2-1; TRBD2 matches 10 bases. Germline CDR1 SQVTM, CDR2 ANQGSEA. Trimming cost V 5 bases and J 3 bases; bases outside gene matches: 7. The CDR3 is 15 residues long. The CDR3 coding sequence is TGCAGCGTTAGGACTAGCGGCTCACACTACAATGAGCAGTTCTTC. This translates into CSVRTSGSHYNEQFF.

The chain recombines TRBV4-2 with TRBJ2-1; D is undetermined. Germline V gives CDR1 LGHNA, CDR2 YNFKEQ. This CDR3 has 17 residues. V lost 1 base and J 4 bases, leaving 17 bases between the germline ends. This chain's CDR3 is CASSQAQPARRYNEQFF. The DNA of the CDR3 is TGTGCCAGCAGCCAAGCCCAACCGGCACGTCGATACAATGAGCAGTTCTTC.

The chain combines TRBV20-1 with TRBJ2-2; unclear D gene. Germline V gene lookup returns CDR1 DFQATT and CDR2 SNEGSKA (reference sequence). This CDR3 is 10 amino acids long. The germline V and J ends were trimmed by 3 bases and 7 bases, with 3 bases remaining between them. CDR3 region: CSARHGELFF. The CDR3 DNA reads TGCAGTGCTAGGCACGGGGAGCTGTTTTTT.

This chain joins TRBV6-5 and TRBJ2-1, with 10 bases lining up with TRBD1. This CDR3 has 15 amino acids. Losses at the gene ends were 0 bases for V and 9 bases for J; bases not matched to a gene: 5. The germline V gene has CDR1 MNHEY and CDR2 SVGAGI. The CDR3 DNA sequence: TGTGCCAGCAGTTACTCGACAGGGGGCAAGGGTGAGCAGTTCTTC. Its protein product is CASSYSTGGKGEQFF.

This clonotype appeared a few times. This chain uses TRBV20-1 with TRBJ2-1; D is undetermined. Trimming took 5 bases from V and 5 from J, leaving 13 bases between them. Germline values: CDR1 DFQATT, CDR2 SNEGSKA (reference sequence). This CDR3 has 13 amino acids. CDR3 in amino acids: CSAPPTHHNEQFF. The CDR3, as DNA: TGCAGTGCTCCACCGACCCACCACAATGAGCAGTTCTTC.

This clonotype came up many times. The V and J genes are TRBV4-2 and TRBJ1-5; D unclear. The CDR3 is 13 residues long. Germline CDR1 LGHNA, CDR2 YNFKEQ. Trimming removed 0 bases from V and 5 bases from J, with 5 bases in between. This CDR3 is CASSQDRDQPQHF. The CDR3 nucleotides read TGTGCCAGCAGCCAAGATAGGGATCAGCCCCAGCATTTT.

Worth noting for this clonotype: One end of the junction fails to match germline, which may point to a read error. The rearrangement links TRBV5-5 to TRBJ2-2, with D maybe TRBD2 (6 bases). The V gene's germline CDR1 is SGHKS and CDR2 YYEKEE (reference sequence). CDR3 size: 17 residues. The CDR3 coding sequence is TGTGTCAGCAGCTTGGAAGCTGCGGGATTGAACACCGGGGAGCTGTTTTTT. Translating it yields CVSSLEAAGLNTGELFF.

This CDR3 reads CASSQGAQETQYF. The CDR3 nucleotides are TGTGCCAGCAGCCAGGGGGCCCAAGAGACCCAGTACTTC. This rearrangement joins TRBV3-1 to TRBJ2-5; D is perhaps TRBD1 (6 bases). The V gene lost 3 bases and the J gene lost 1 base, with 6 bases spanning the gap. In germline, CDR1 is LGHDT, CDR2 YNNKEL (reference sequence). The CDR3 contains 13 residues.

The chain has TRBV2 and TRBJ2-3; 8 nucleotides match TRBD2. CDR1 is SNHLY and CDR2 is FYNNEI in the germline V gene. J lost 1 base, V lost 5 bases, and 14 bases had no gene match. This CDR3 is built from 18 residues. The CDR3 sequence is CASSRDISGLVGTDTQYF. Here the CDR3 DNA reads TGTGCCAGCAGTCGGGACATCTCGGGACTAGTGGGCACAGATACGCAGTATTTT.

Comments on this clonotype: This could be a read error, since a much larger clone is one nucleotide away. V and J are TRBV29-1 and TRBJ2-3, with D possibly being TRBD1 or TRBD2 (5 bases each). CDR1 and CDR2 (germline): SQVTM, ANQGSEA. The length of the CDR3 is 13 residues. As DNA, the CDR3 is TGCAGCGTTGCAGGGCGGGCCACAGATACGCGGTATTTT. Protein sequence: CSVAGRATDTRYF.

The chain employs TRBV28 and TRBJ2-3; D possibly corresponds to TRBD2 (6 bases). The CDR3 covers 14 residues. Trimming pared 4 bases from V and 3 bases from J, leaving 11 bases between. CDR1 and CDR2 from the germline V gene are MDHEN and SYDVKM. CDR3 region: CASSYRTITDTQYF. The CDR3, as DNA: TGTGCCAGCAGTTATAGGACTATTACAGATACGCAGTATTTT.

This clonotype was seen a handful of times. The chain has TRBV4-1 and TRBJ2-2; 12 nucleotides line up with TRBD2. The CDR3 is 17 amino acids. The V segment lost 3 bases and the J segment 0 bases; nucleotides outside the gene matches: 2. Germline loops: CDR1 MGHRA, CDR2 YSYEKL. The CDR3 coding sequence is TGCGCCAGCAGCCATGCTAGCGGGGGGGCGAACACCGGGGAGCTGTTTTTT. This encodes CASSHASGGANTGELFF.

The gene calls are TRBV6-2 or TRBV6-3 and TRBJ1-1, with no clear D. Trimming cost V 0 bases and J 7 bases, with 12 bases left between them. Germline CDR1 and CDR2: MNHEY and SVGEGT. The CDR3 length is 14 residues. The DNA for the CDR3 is TGTGCCAGCAGTTACTCGTCGCTTGGAGTTGAAGCTTTCTTT. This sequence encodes CASSYSSLGVEAFF.

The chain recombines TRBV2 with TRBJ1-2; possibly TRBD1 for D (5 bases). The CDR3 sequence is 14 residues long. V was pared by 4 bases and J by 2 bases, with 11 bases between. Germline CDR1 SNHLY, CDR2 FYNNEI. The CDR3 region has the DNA TGTGCCAGCAGTGGGGAGACAGTAAACTATGGCTACACCTTC. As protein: CASSGETVNYGYTF.

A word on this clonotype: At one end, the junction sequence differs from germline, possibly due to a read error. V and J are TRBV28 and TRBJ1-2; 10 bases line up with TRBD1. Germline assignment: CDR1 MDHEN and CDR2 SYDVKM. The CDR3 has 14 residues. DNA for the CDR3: TGTGCCAGCAGGCGACCTGGGACAGGGGATGGTTACACCTTC. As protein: CASRRPGTGDGYTF.

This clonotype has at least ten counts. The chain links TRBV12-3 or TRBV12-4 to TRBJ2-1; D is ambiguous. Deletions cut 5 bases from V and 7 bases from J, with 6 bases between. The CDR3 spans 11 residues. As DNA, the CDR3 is TGTGCCAGCAGTCCCCAAAATGAGCAGTTCTTC. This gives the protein CASSPQNEQFF.

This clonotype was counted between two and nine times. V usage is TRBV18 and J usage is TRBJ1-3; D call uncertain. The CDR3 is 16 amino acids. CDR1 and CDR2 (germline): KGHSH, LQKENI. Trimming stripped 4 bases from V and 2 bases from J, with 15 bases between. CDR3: CASSQMTSNPGNTIYF. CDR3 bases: TGTGCCAGCTCACAAATGACGAGCAACCCTGGAAACACCATATATTTT.

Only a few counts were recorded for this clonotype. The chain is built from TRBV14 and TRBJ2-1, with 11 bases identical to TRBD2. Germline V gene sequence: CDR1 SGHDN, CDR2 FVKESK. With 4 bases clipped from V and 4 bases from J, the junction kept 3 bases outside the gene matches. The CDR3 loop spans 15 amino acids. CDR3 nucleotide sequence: TGTGCCAGCAGCCGAATAGCGGGGGGGTACAATGAGCAGTTCTTC. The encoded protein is CASSRIAGGYNEQFF. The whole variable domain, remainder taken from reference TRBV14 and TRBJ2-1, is EAGVTQFPSHSVIEKGQTVTLRCDPISGHDNLYWYRRVMGKEIKFLLHFVKESKQDESGMPNNRFLAERTGGTYSTLKVQPAELEDSGVYFCASSRIAGGYNEQFFGPGTRLTVL.

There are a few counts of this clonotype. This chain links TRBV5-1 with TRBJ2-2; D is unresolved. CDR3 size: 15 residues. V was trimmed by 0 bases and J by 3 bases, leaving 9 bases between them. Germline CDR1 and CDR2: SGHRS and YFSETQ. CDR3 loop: CASSLEPTDTGELFF. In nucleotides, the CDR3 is TGCGCCAGCAGCTTGGAGCCCACCGACACCGGGGAGCTGTTTTTT.